Listed here are 3 T cell receptor beta chains from one sample, sequenced in a study of CD8+ T cells in alopecia areata. The authors extracted RNA and reverse transcribed it into cDNA as the sequencing template. Assay used: immunoSEQ multiplex PCR; TCRdb lists only in-frame clones, some missing. Of about 76,000 clones listed, approximately 66% are singletons. Treatment specified: oral pan-JAK inhibitor, 5-10 mg twice daily. The sample in question was CD8+ T cells sorted from blood, obtained at week 24, from a patient treated with tofacitinib. These TCRs come from a human donor with alopecia areata.

As concerns this clone: In the same sample, other DNA sequences code for this CDR3. This sequence joins TRBV6-5 and TRBJ2-2; D remains ambiguous. Germline CDR1 MNHEY, CDR2 SVGAGI. The CDR3 contains 13 residues. The V and J ends lost 1 base and 3 bases respectively, with 3 bases between them. In DNA, the CDR3 is TGTGCCAGCAGTTACTTGGACACCGGGGAGCTGTTTTTT. Translated, it gives CASSYLDTGELFF.

The rearrangement joins TRBV6-5 to TRBJ2-5; D might be TRBD1 (5 bases). From germline, CDR1 is MNHEY and CDR2 SVGAGI. The V gene lost 0 bases and the J gene lost 7 bases, with 9 bases spanning the gap. The CDR3 spans 13 residues. This CDR3 is CASSYSAQGTQYF. The CDR3 DNA follows: TGTGCCAGCAGTTACTCGGCCCAGGGGACCCAGTACTTC.

This chain links TRBV4-1 with TRBJ2-3; 10 nucleotides align to TRBD2. The V gene end was trimmed by 1 base and the J gene end by 7 bases; junction bases not matched to a gene: 5. CDR1 is MGHRA and CDR2 is YSYEKL in the germline V gene. The CDR3 runs 15 residues. The CDR3 DNA reads as TGCGCCAGCAGCCAAGTTCTGACTAGCGGGTATACGCAGTATTTT. It yields the protein CASSQVLTSGYTQYF.